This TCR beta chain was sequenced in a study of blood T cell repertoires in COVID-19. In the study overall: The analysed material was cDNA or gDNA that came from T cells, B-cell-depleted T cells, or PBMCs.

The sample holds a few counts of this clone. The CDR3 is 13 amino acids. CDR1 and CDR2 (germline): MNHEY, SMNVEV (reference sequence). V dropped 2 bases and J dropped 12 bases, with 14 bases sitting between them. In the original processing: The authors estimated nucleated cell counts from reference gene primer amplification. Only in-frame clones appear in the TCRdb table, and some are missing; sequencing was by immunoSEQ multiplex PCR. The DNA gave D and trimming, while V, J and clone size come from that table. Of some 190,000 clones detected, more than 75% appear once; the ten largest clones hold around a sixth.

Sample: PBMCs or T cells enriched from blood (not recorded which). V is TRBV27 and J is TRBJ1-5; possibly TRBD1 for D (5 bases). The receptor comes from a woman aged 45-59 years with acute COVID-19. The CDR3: CASSLAEGYLQHF. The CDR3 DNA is TGTGCCAGCAGTTTAGCGGAGGGGTATCTCCAGCATTTT.